The 8 T cell receptor beta chains below all came from one sample that was sequenced in a study of CD8 T cells in Susac syndrome. Random hexamers were used to reverse transcribe 0.5 to 1 ug of RNA. TCRdb passed the immunoSEQ multiplex PCR reads through MiXCR, listing each CDR3 protein once. The sample holds 200,000 to 250,000 distinct CDR3 sequences; 95% are singletons and the top ten take 0.075% to 0.095%. Material for sequencing was CD4+ T cells from PBMCs. These receptors were collected from a human donor with multiple sclerosis.

The chain recombines TRBV19 with TRBJ1-2; TRBD1 is a possible D gene (6 bases). V was shortened by 6 bases and J by 5 bases, with 10 bases between the two germline ends. Germline CDR1 and CDR2: LNHDA and SQIVND (reference sequence). CDR3 length: 12 amino acids. CDR3 nucleotides: TGTGCCAGTAGGAGACAGGAGTATGGCTACACCTTC. Translating gives CASRRQEYGYTF.

The gene calls are TRBV19 and TRBJ2-2; TRBD1 aligns across 11 bases. Germline loops: CDR1 LNHDA, CDR2 SQIVND (reference sequence). V shed 8 bases and J 3 bases; nucleotides not matched to a gene: 8. There are 16 residues in the CDR3. The CDR3 region is CASEPPDRGHTGELFF. CDR3 coding DNA: TGTGCCAGTGAGCCACCGGACAGGGGGCACACCGGGGAGCTGTTTTTT.

This clonotype has only a few counts. The rearrangement uses TRBV3-1 and TRBJ2-2, with 8 bases aligning to TRBD1. CDR1 is LGHDT, CDR2 YNNKEL, per germline (reference sequence). The CDR3 is 15 amino acids. V lost 4 bases and J lost 1; bases outside the gene matches: 2. CDR3 nucleotides: TGTGCCAGCAGCCCTGGGACAGGGAACACCGGGGAGCTGTTTTTT. This gives the protein CASSPGTGNTGELFF.

This chain uses TRBV19 with TRBJ2-2; 8 bases agree with TRBD1. V was clipped by 4 bases and J by 5 bases; unmatched bases: 3. The CDR3 length is 14 residues. Germline CDR1 LNHDA, CDR2 SQIVND (reference sequence). The CDR3 sequence is CASSTGGYTGELFF. CDR3 bases: TGTGCCAGTAGTACAGGGGGCTATACCGGGGAGCTGTTTTTT.

J is TRBJ1-6 and V is TRBV15, with 7 nucleotides matching TRBD1. V shed 3 bases and J 8 bases; nucleotides not matched to a gene: 16. This CDR3 spans 18 amino acids. Germline lookup yields CDR1 LNHNV and CDR2 YYDKDF (reference sequence). Here the CDR3 reads CATSRELPSRQGHSPLHF. The CDR3, as DNA: TGTGCCACCAGCAGGGAATTACCTAGCCGACAGGGCCATTCACCCCTCCACTTT.

The genes are TRBV7-3 and TRBJ2-7, with D possibly TRBD1 on 6 matching bases. The germline V and J ends were trimmed by 5 bases and 4 bases, with 12 bases remaining between them. There are 13 residues in the CDR3. Germline values: CDR1 SGHTA, CDR2 FQGTGA. The CDR3 sequence is CASSMGQEYEQYF. CDR3 sequence (DNA): TGTGCCAGCAGCATGGGACAAGAATACGAGCAGTACTTC.

The V call is TRBV7-9, the J call TRBJ2-1; 9 bases align to TRBD2. The germline V gene encodes CDR1 SEHNR and CDR2 FQNEAQ (reference sequence). CDR3 size: 16 residues. Unmatched junction bases numbered 9, after V lost 4 bases and J lost 5 bases. The CDR3 DNA follows: TGTGCCAGCAGCTCCCCCCTAGCGGGGCGGGACAATGAGCAGTTCTTC. Its translation is CASSSPLAGRDNEQFF.

This rearrangement joins TRBV19 to TRBJ1-5; 8 bases match TRBD1. Trimming at V came to 8 bases and at J to 7 bases, leaving 16 bases not matched to a gene. Per germline, CDR1 LNHDA and CDR2 SQIVND (reference sequence). This CDR3 region has 16 residues. The CDR3 here is CASQKYIGQGEQPQHF. The CDR3 nucleotides are TGTGCCAGTCAGAAGTATATCGGACAGGGAGAACAGCCCCAGCATTTT.